The rows below give T cell receptor beta chains drawn from one sample of a study of OX40 agonist ivuxolimab in advanced cancers. The repertoire was sequenced with immunoSEQ multiplex PCR; TCRdb's copy has only in-frame clones and lacks some. Found here are around 20,000 clones, around 84% of them singletons; the top ten hold roughly a quarter. The sequencing used CD4+ or CD8+ T cells sorted from blood, collected in a trial of the OX40 agonist ivuxolimab. The receptors here all came from an adult with an advanced solid tumor such as melanoma, head and neck, liver or kidney cancer. Both conserved end residues are part of each CDR3. Fields, in order: V gene, J gene, clone size, CDR3 protein. Part of the rows lack a size; the others show once, few, many or a class for expanded clones.

TRBV4-1	TRBJ2-2	.	CASSHPRVAGGPRTGELFF
TRBV15	TRBJ2-1	.	CATSRLAGPNEQFF
TRBV6-1	TRBJ1-4	.	CASSTTGEFEKLFF
TRBV19	TRBJ2-1	few	CASSDTSGVNNEQFF
TRBV27	TRBJ2-1	medium-sized	CASSPQYSSGEYNEQFF
TRBV7-7	TRBJ2-5	.	CASSLEPGGAETQYF
TRBV4-1	TRBJ2-5	.	CASSQVYGRAQETQYF
TRBV5-1	TRBJ2-3	.	CASSLGGTGADTQYF
TRBV14	TRBJ2-7	.	CASSQTGAGYEQYF
TRBV6-5	TRBJ1-1	.	CASTYHTEAFF
TRBV4-1	TRBJ1-1	.	CASSHAGTGGKRGTEAFF
TRBV5-4	TRBJ1-2	.	CASSLVASNYGYTF
TRBV6-5	TRBJ2-3	.	CASTRLAGGTDTQYF
TRBV28	TRBJ2-7	once	CASSTLGLLGGRGYEQYF
TRBV7-2	TRBJ2-7	.	CASSRRAGLVAEQYF
TRBV29-1	TRBJ2-7	.	CSVETGTEAYEQYF
TRBV27	TRBJ2-1	.	CASSPSTEGEQFF
TRBV4-1	TRBJ2-7	.	CASSQEPGAPGEQYF
TRBV30	TRBJ2-7	.	CAWIGPAQDNYEQYF
TRBV4-1	TRBJ2-7	.	CASSQDPLADEQYF
TRBV6-5	TRBJ1-6	once	CASSYRSGPPLHF
TRBV7-8	TRBJ1-2	.	CASSSPAGDQKGYTF
TRBV7-8	TRBJ2-7	.	CASSPTVTRSDYEQYF
TRBV7-9	TRBJ2-7	few	CASSPWNDEQYF
TRBV11-2	TRBJ2-1	.	CASSLILAALYNEQFF
TRBV28	TRBJ2-1	.	CASRQDASTYNEQFF
TRBV7-9	TRBJ1-5	.	CASSPTGVFMQPQHF
TRBV27	TRBJ1-2	.	CASRQTGEVYGYTF
TRBV4-1	TRBJ2-2	.	CASSHPGGGELFF